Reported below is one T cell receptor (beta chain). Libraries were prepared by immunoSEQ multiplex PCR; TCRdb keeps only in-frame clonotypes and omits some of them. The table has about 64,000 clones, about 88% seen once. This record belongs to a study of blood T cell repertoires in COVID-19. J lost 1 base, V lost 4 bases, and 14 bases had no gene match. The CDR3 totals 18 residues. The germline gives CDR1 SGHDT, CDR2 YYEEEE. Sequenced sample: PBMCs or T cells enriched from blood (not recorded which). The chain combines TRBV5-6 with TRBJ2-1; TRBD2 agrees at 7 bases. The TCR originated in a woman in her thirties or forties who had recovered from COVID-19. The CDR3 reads CASSPVGRVKTSYNEQFF. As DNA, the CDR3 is TGTGCCAGCAGCCCGGTAGGGAGGGTGAAAACTTCCTACAATGAGCAGTTCTTC.